The sequence of this T cell receptor beta chain was determined in a study of post-analysis software for immune sequencing data. Overall study context: Patients had relapsing-remitting, secondary progressive or progressive-relapsing multiple sclerosis; some lacked subtype. Study results and caveats: Versus controls, multiple sclerosis patients showed significantly lower diversity (normalized Chao1). With TRBV5-6, TRBV5-1 and TRBV20-1 included, about five TRBV segments were more frequent in patients than in controls. Co-batched samples clustered tightly together by F measure.

With respect to this clonotype: What it binds is not known.

Presence of unique molecular identifiers characterized the TCR beta cDNA libraries. T cells numbering roughly 0.9 to 10 million yielded cDNA molecules that totaled roughly 0.5 million. TCRdb reprocessed the PCR reads with MiXCR, giving one entry per CDR3 protein. The sample yields hundreds of thousands of distinct CDR3 sequences, around 64% seen once. V lost 2 bases, J lost 4 bases, and 23 bases lay in between. CDR1 SGHTA and CDR2 FQGNSA come from the germline V gene. The CDR3 loop spans 18 amino acids. The sequence derives from a girl aged 2-15 years with multiple sclerosis. Sequencing was performed on blood. The rearrangement joins TRBV7-2 to TRBJ1-2, with D maybe TRBD1 (5 bases). CDR3 sequence reads: CASSLPWGGDPISYGYTF. The CDR3 bases are TGTGCCAGCAGCTTACCCTGGGGAGGGGACCCTATTAGCTATGGCTACACCTTC.